Following are 2 T cell receptor beta chains from one sample sequenced in a study of T cell clonality in common variable immunodeficiency. Some clones are missing from TCRdb's copy, which holds only in-frame ones; the method was immunoSEQ multiplex PCR. Reported are approximately 75,000 clones, none seen only once; the ten largest carry approximately 0.84%. The sequenced sample was peripheral blood mononuclear cells. These receptor sequences come from a person aged 18 to 75 in good health.

This clone was seen ten or more times. The read is 3 residues too short to cover the CDR3 end, so that end is filled in from the germline J gene. The gene calls are TRBV20-1 and TRBJ2-4; D is undetermined. This CDR3 has 15 amino acids. Between the trimmed V and J ends, which lost 2 bases and 7 bases, there was a span of 18 bases. Per germline, CDR1 DFQATT and CDR2 SNEGSKA (reference sequence). CDR3 protein: CSARQVKVGENIQYF. The DNA read from the CDR3 is TGCAGTGCTAGACAGGTCAAGGTAGGAGAGAACATT.

This clone has ten or more counts. This sample also contains other DNA sequences that code for the same CDR3. The DNA read from the CDR3 is TGTGCCAGCAGTTACTTATCTCAGGAGACC. Protein sequence: CASSYLSQET. The full CDR3 protein is CASSYLSQETQYF. The chain employs TRBV6-2 or TRBV6-3 and TRBJ2-5, with unresolved D. The DNA ends 3 residues before the CDR3 does, and the rest of the CDR3 is filled in from the germline J gene. The CDR3 has 13 residues. Trimming shortened V by 1 base and J by 5 bases, and 8 bases separated the two germline ends. The germline V gene encodes CDR1 MNHEY and CDR2 SVGEGT.